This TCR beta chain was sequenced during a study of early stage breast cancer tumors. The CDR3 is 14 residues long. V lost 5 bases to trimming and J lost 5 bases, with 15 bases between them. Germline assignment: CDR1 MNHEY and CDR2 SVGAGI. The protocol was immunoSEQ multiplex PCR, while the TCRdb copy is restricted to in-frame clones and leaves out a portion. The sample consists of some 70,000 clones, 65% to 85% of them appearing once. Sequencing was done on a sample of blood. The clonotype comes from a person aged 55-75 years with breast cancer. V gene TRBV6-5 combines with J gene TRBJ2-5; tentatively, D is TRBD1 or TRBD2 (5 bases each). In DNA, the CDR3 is TGTGCCAGCAGTCGGGGCGTGGAGCGGGAGACCCAGTACTTC. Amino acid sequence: CASSRGVERETQYF.